Following are 20 T cell receptor beta chains from one sample sequenced in a study of metastatic and nonmetastatic thyroid tumors. Through MiXCR, TCRdb re-clonotyped the PCR reads. Among about 21,000 clones, approximately 37% were seen once, and the ten largest hold about 25%. Thyroid surgery took place with no prior treatment in any patient. The sequencing input was tumor tissue. These receptors were taken from a female donor with papillary thyroid cancer or a benign thyroid nodule (not recorded which). Some clones in this sample may be carry-over from other donors' samples.

Written as DNA, the CDR3 is TGTGCCAGCAGTTTACAATTAGGCGGCTACGAGCAGTACTTC. As protein: CASSLQLGGYEQYF. The V call is TRBV12-3 or TRBV12-4, the J call TRBJ2-7; D unresolved. The CDR3 sequence is 14 residues long. V lost 2 bases, J lost 3 bases, and 11 bases lay in between.

This clone came up a few times. The chain has TRBV28 and TRBJ2-7; the D is unclear. The germline CDR1 and CDR2 sequences are MDHEN and SYDVKM. The CDR3 length is 15 residues. The V and J ends lost 3 bases and 0 bases respectively, with 12 bases between them. The CDR3 nucleotides read TGTGCCAGCAGTTTTGACCTCTCGAGCTCCTACGAGCAGTACTTC. Encoded protein: CASSFDLSSSYEQYF.

The rearrangement joins TRBV7-3 to TRBJ2-1; D assignment may be TRBD1 or TRBD2 (6 bases each). The CDR3 is 14 residues long. Germline loops: CDR1 SGHTA, CDR2 FQGTGA. V lost 2 bases and J lost 8, with 13 bases in between. The CDR3 bases are TGTGCCAGCAGCTTAGGGGGGCAGGGTCATGAGCAGTTCTTC. This sequence encodes CASSLGGQGHEQFF.

In its sample, this clone was seen a few times. The chain's CDR3 is CASRPGTSGTHQGLEQYF. CDR3 coding DNA: TGTGCCAGCAGGCCAGGGACTAGCGGTACCCACCAAGGCCTCGAGCAGTACTTC. This chain joins TRBV6-6 and TRBJ2-7, with TRBD2 matching 11 bases. The germline V gene encodes CDR1 MNHNY and CDR2 SVGAGI (reference sequence). The V gene end was trimmed by 6 bases and the J gene end by 6 bases; junction bases not matched to a gene: 19. The CDR3 spans 18 residues.

V is TRBV7-9 and J is TRBJ2-1; D possibly corresponds to TRBD1 (5 bases). The V end was cut by 3 bases, the J end by 5 bases, with 8 bases between. This CDR3 has 13 residues. CDR1 is SEHNR and CDR2 is FQNEAQ in the germline V gene (reference sequence). The DNA of the CDR3 is TGTGCCAGCAGCTTCCAGGGCGACAATGAGCAGTTCTTC. Translated, it gives CASSFQGDNEQFF. The variable domain in full, completed from reference TRBV7-9 and TRBJ2-1, reads DTGVSQNPRHKITKRGQNVTFRCDPISEHNRLYWYRQTLGQGPEFLTYFQNEAQLEKSRLLSDRFSAERPKGSFSTLEIQRTEQGDSAMYLCASSFQGDNEQFFGPGTRLTVL.

The table lists this clone with a few counts. The chain joins TRBV10-2 to TRBJ2-3; the match to TRBD2 covers 10 bases. V dropped 7 bases and J dropped 5; count of bases not matched to a gene: 3. Germline lookup yields CDR1 WSHSY and CDR2 SAAADI. The CDR3 loop spans 13 amino acids. The chain's CDR3 is CASKVAGGDTQYF. As DNA, the CDR3 is TGCGCCAGCAAGGTAGCGGGAGGAGATACGCAGTATTTT.

The V call is TRBV5-8, the J call TRBJ2-7, with 9 nucleotides matching TRBD2. In germline, CDR1 is SGHTS, CDR2 YDEGEE. This CDR3 has 16 amino acids. V lost 0 bases and J lost 2; bases outside the gene matches: 6. CDR3 sequence (DNA): TGTGCCAGCAGCTTGGCCTGGGGACTAGCCACCTACGAGCAGTACTTC. Its translation is CASSLAWGLATYEQYF.

This clone was seen more than once but under ten times. CDR3 in DNA: TGTGCCAGCAGTGAAACAGTTAGCACAGATACGCAGTATTTT. Protein: CASSETVSTDTQYF. The chain recombines TRBV2 with TRBJ2-3; D remains ambiguous. This CDR3 contains 14 residues. V was pared by 2 bases and J by 0 bases, with 6 bases between. The V gene's germline CDR1 is SNHLY and CDR2 FYNNEI.

This clone was counted a few times. The rearrangement links TRBV12-3 or TRBV12-4 to TRBJ2-3; tentatively, D is TRBD1 (5 bases). Trimming left V 4 bases short and J 8 bases short, with 10 bases between. The CDR3 contains 12 residues. The CDR3 loop reads CASSYPQGTQYF. The CDR3 DNA sequence: TGTGCCAGCAGTTACCCCCAGGGTACGCAGTATTTT.

CDR3 sequence reads: CASSSRQGGLSEQYF. The CDR3 nucleotides read TGTGCCAGCAGCTCAAGACAGGGAGGGTTGTCCGAGCAGTACTTC. V gene TRBV7-2 combines with J gene TRBJ2-7; D may correspond to TRBD1 or TRBD2 (7 bases each). The length of the CDR3 is 15 residues. The germline V gene has CDR1 SGHTA and CDR2 FQGNSA. Between the trimmed V and J ends, which lost 4 bases and 6 bases, there was a span of 19 bases. The complete variable domain, with remaining parts taken from reference TRBV7-2 and TRBJ2-7, reads GAGVSQSPSNKVTEKGKDVELRCDPISGHTALYWYRQSLGQGLEFLIYFQGNSAPDKSGLPSDRFSAERTGGSVSTLTIQRTQQEDSAVYLCASSSRQGGLSEQYFGPGTRLTVT.

This clone showed up just a few times. This chain joins TRBV28 and TRBJ2-4; 12 nucleotides match TRBD2. The CDR3 is 19 residues long. The ends lost 3 bases at V and 2 bases at J; junction bases unmatched: 11. CDR1 is MDHEN and CDR2 is SYDVKM in the germline V gene. The CDR3 protein is CASSLGLAGGGSPKNIQYF. DNA for the CDR3: TGTGCCAGCAGTTTGGGACTAGCGGGTGGAGGGAGCCCCAAAAACATTCAGTACTTC.

The J gene is TRBJ2-5, the V gene TRBV11-3, with 10 bases fitting TRBD2. The length of the CDR3 is 14 residues. The germline gives CDR1 SGHNT, CDR2 YENEEA. After removal of 5 bases from V and 8 bases from J, the junction contained 8 bases not matched to a gene. As DNA, the CDR3 is TGTGCCAGCAGCCCGGGACTAGCGTCAGATACCCAGTACTTC. This encodes CASSPGLASDTQYF.

This clone was detected a few times. The J gene is TRBJ1-6, the V gene TRBV12-3 or TRBV12-4; weak D call: TRBD1 (5 bases). The CDR3 covers 15 residues. Trimming removed 2 bases at V and 2 bases at J, with 7 bases between. CDR3 sequence (DNA): TGTGCCAGCAGTTTAACGGGGGCCTATAATTCACCCCTCCACTTT. Its translation is CASSLTGAYNSPLHF.

This clone was observed a handful of times. The rearrangement links TRBV7-2 to TRBJ1-6; no clear D gene. Germline-derived CDR1 and CDR2 are SGHTA and FQGNSA. Trimming took off 6 bases at V and 6 bases at J, with 6 bases between the two ends. The CDR3 totals 12 residues. CDR3: CASRGLNSPLHF. Written as DNA, the CDR3 is TGTGCCAGCAGAGGCCTTAATTCACCCCTCCACTTT.

This clone was recorded a few times. The rearrangement links TRBV6-1 to TRBJ1-1; D is ambiguous. Between the trimmed V and J ends, which lost 3 bases and 1 base, there was a span of 9 bases. From germline, CDR1 is MNHNS and CDR2 SASEGT. This CDR3 comprises 14 residues. The CDR3 spells CASSEAGPNTEAFF. The CDR3 DNA reads TGTGCCAGCAGTGAGGCAGGACCGAACACTGAAGCTTTCTTT.

This chain connects TRBV2 to TRBJ1-4, with 7 bases that match TRBD1. The CDR3 spans 14 residues. The germline V gene encodes CDR1 SNHLY and CDR2 FYNNEI. V dropped 10 bases and J dropped 2; count of bases not matched to a gene: 7. The CDR3 region is CATQVGGTNEKLFF. The DNA of the CDR3 is TGTGCCACCCAGGTAGGGGGCACTAATGAAAAACTGTTTTTT.

This clone was picked up a small number of times. The CDR3 DNA reads TGTGCCAGCGGGGGACAGGGGTTTGGTGACGGGGAGCTGTTTTTT. Residues: CASGGQGFGDGELFF. This rearrangement joins TRBV6-2 or TRBV6-3 to TRBJ2-2; TRBD1 matches 10 bases. This CDR3 is built from 15 residues. The V segment lost 8 bases and the J segment 7 bases; nucleotides outside the gene matches: 10. Per germline, CDR1 MNHEY and CDR2 SVGEGT.

For the CDR3, the DNA is TGTGCCAGCAGTTACATCGATGAAGCTTTCTTT. This gives the protein CASSYIDEAFF. The chain is built from TRBV6-5 and TRBJ1-1; unclear D gene. The CDR3 spans 11 residues. V was shortened by 2 bases and J by 7 bases, with 5 bases between the two germline ends. CDR1 MNHEY and CDR2 SVGAGI come from the germline V gene.

This chain uses TRBV5-1 with TRBJ2-1, with a weak D call TRBD1 (5 bases). The ends were cut back, 0 bases at V and 4 bases at J, with 8 bases in the middle. Germline CDR1 SGHRS, CDR2 YFSETQ. The CDR3 is made up of 14 amino acids. The CDR3: CASSLGQSYNEQFF. The DNA for the CDR3 is TGCGCCAGCAGCTTGGGACAGTCATACAATGAGCAGTTCTTC.

The chain employs TRBV6-5 and TRBJ2-7; D is possibly TRBD1 (6 bases). Trimming left V 0 bases short and J 5 bases short, with 17 bases between. Germline CDR1 is MNHEY and CDR2 is SVGAGI. The CDR3 consists of 16 residues. CDR3 sequence (DNA): TGTGCCAGCAGTTACTCGATTTCACAGGGTATCAACGAGCAGTACTTC. This sequence encodes CASSYSISQGINEQYF.